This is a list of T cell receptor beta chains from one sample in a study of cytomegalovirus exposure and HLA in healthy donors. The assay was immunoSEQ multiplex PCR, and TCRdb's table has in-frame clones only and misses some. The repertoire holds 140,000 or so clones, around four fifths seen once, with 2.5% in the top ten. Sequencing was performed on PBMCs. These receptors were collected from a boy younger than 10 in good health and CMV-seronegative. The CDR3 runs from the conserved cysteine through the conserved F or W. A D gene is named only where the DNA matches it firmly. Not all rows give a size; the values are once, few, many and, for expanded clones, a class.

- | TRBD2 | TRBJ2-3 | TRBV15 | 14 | TGTGCCACCAGCGACGGGAGGGCCTCGGATACGCAGTATTTT | CATSDGRASDTQYF
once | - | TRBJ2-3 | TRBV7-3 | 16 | TGTGCCAGCAGCTCCCCGGGACATCAAAAACGAGATACGCAGTATTTT | CASSSPGHQKRDTQYF
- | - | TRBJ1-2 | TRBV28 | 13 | TGTGCCAGCAGTTTGCTAGACAACTATGGCTACACCTTC | CASSLLDNYGYTF
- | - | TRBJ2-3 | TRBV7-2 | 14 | TGTGCCAGCGGGACAACAGGGAGCGCAGATACGCAGTATTTT | CASGTTGSADTQYF
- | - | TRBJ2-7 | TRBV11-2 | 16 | TGTGCCAGCAGCTCCAAAGTTGACAGAACAAACTACGAGCAGTACTTC | CASSSKVDRTNYEQYF
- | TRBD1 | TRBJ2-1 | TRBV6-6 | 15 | TGTGCCAGCAGTTACGGGACAGGGGCGAGAAATGAGCAGTTCTTC | CASSYGTGARNEQFF
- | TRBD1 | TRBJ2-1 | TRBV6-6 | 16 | TGTGCCAGCAGCCGACAGGGTCCATATTATCCCCATGAGCAGTTCTTC | CASSRQGPYYPHEQFF
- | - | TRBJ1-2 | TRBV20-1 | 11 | TGCAGTGCCCGGGTGGGGGGGTCGTACACCTTC | CSARVGGSYTF
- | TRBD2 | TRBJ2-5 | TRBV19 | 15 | TGTGCCAGTAGTATAGCCCCGCGGGGGGGAATGACCCAGTACTTC | CASSIAPRGGMTQYF
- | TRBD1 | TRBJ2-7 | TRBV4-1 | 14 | TGCGCCAGCAGCCTTACGCAGGGGGCAGGTGAGCAGTACTTC | CASSLTQGAGEQYF
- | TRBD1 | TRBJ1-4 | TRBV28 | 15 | TGTGCCAGCAGTTTTTTGGACAGGTCGTATGAAAAACTGTTTTTT | CASSFLDRSYEKLFF
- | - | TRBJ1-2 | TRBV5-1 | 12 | TGCGCCAGCACCGGGTCAGACTATGGCTACACCTTC | CASTGSDYGYTF
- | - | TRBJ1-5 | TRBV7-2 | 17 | TGTGCCAGCAGCTTAAATAGGGTGCCGGGGGGGAATCAGCCCCAGCATTTT | CASSLNRVPGGNQPQHF
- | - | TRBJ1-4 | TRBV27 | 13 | TGTGCCAGCAGTCCGCGGTGGTCTGAAAAACTGTTTTTT | CASSPRWSEKLFF
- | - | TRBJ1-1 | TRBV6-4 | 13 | TGTGCCAGCAGTGACTCACAGAACACTGAAGCTTTCTTT | CASSDSQNTEAFF
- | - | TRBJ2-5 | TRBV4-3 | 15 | TGCGCCAGCAGCCAAGTACTCAGAGGCCAAGAGACCCAGTACTTC | CASSQVLRGQETQYF
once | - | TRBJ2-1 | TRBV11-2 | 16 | TGTGCCAGCAGCTTAAGCTTCCGGAGCTCCTACAATGAGCAGTTCTTC | CASSLSFRSSYNEQFF
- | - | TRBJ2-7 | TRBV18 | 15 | TGTGCCAGCTCACCATCGGCAGGGGATTCCTACGAGCAGTACTTC | CASSPSAGDSYEQYF
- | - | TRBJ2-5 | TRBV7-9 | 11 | TGTTCCAGCAGCCCAGATGAGACCCAGTACTTC | CSSSPDETQYF
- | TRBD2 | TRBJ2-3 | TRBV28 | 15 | TGTGCCAGCAGTTTTGGACTAGCTAGCACAGATACGCAGTATTTT | CASSFGLASTDTQYF
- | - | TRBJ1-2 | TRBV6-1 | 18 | TGTGCCAGCAGTGAACTGGACAGCCTATCTTTCAAAAACTATGGCTACACCTTC | CASSELDSLSFKNYGYTF
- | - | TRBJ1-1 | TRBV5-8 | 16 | TGTGCCAGCAGCACTGGACAGACTTTTTTGAACACTGAAGCTTTCTTT | CASSTGQTFLNTEAFF
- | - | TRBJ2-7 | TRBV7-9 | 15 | TGTGCCAGCAGCTTAGCCGCCCAGGGTTGGTACGAGCAGTACTTC | CASSLAAQGWYEQYF
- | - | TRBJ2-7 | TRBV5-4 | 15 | TGTGCCAGCAGCTTGCAACGGGAGAGCTTGTACGAGCAGTACTTC | CASSLQRESLYEQYF
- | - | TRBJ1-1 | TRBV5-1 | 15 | TGCGCCAGCAGCTATGGCAGGTTGGGGCACACTGAAGCTTTCTTT | CASSYGRLGHTEAFF
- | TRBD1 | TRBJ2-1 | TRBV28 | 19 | TGTGCCAGCAGTTCAACAGGGGGCGAGGCGGCCGAAACCTACAATGAGCAGTTCTTC | CASSSTGGEAAETYNEQFF
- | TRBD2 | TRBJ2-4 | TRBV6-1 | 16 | TGTGCCAGCAGTGAAGGACTAGCGGGAGCCAAAAACATTCAGTACTTC | CASSEGLAGAKNIQYF
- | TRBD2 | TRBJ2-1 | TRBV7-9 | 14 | TGTGCCAGCAGCTCGGGGGGAGAGGTCAATGAGCAGTTCTTC | CASSSGGEVNEQFF
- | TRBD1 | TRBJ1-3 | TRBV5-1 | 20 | TGCGCCAGCAGCCGTACGGCCGGGACAGGGAGGTTGCACTCTGGAAACACCATATATTTT | CASSRTAGTGRLHSGNTIYF
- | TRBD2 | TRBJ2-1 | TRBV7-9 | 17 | TGTGCCAGCAGCTCGTTAGCGGGAGGGCCCTCCTACAATGAGCAGTTCTTC | CASSSLAGGPSYNEQFF
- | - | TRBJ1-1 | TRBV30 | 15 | TGTGCCTGGAGTGTCGGTCAGGGGTCGAACACTGAAGCTTTCTTT | CAWSVGQGSNTEAFF
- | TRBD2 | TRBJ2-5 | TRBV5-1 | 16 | TGCGCCAGCAGCTTCGAAGTGGGACTAGGGGAAGAGACCCAGTACTTC | CASSFEVGLGEETQYF
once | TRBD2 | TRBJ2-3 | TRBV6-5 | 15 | TGTGCCAGCAGTCGTCAAGCGGGGGGCACAGATACGCAGTATTTT | CASSRQAGGTDTQYF
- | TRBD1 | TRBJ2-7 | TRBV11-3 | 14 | TGTGCCAGCAGGCACAGGGGAGAGGGCTACGAGCAGTACTTC | CASRHRGEGYEQYF
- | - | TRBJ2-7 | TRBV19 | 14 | TGTGCCAGTAGTATAGGACGGAGCTCCTACGAGCAGTACTTC | CASSIGRSSYEQYF
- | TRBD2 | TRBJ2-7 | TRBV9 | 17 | TGTGCCAGCAGCGTAGGAGGAGATCCTAGCGGCTCCTACGAGCAGTACTTC | CASSVGGDPSGSYEQYF
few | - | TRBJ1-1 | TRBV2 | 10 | TGTGCCAGCACTGGGCGCGAAGCTTTCTTT | CASTGREAFF
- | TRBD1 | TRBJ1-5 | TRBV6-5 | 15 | TGTGCCAGCAGTTCCCGGGGACAGAACAATCAGCCCCAGCATTTT | CASSSRGQNNQPQHF
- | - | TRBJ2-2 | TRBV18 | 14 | TGTGCCAGCTCACTCTCGCAGGGTGCCGGGGAGCTGTTTTTT | CASSLSQGAGELFF
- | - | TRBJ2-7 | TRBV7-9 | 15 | TGTGCCAGCAGCTTAGCGCGCCGGGGAGAGAACGAGCAGTACTTC | CASSLARRGENEQYF
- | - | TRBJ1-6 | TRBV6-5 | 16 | TGTGCCAGCAGTTACTCCGGAGGCAGGGGATATTCACCCCTCCACTTT | CASSYSGGRGYSPLHF
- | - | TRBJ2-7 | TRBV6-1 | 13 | TGTGCCAGCATACGGGACAACTCCTACGAGCAGTACTTC | CASIRDNSYEQYF
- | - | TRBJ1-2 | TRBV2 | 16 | TGTGCCAGCAGTGAAAATTCTCCCTCGCGGTTGAATGGCTACACCTTC | CASSENSPSRLNGYTF
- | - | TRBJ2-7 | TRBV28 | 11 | TGTGCCAGCAAACAGATCTACGAGCAGTACTTC | CASKQIYEQYF
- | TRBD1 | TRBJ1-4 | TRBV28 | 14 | TGTGCCAGCAGCCCCGGGACAGCTAATGAAAAACTGTTTTTT | CASSPGTANEKLFF